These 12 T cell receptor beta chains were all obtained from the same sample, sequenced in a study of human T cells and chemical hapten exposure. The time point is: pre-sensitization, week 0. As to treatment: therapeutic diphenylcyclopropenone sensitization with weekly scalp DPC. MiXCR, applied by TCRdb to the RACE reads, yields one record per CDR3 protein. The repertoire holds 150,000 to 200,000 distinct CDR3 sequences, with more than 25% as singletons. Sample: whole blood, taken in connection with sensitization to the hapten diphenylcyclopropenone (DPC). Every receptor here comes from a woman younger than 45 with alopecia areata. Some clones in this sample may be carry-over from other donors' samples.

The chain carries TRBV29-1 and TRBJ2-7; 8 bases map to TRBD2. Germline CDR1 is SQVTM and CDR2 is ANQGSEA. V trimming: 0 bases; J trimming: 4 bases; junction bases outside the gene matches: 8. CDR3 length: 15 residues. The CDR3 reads CSVEDRRGGKYEQYF. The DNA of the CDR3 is TGCAGCGTTGAAGATCGTCGGGGGGGAAAATACGAGCAGTACTTC.

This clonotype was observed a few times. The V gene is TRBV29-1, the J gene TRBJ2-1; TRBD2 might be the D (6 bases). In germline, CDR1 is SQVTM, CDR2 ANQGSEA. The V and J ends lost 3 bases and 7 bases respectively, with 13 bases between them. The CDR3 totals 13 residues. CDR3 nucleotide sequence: TGCAGCGTTGAGCCGGGAGTCGGTAATGAGCAGTTCTTC. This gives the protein CSVEPGVGNEQFF.

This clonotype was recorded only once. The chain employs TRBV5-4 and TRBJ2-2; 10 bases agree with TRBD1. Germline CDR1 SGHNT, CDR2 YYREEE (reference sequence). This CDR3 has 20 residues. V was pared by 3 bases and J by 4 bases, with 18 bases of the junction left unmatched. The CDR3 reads CASSYGRGQGILLGTGELFF. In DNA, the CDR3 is TGTGCCAGCAGCTATGGTAGGGGACAGGGGATCCTTTTGGGCACCGGGGAGCTGTTTTTT.

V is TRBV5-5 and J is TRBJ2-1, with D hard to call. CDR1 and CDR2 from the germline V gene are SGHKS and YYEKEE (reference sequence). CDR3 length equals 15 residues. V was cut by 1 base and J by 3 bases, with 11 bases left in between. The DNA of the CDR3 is TGTGCCAGCAGCTTGAGGCCAGCCGACTACAATGAGCAGTTCTTC. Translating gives CASSLRPADYNEQFF.

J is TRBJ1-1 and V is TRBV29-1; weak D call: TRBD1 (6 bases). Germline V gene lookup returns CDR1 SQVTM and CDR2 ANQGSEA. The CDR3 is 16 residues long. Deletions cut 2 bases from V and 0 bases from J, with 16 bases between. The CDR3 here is CSVEKGFTGMNTEAFF. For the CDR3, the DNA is TGCAGCGTTGAAAAGGGCTTTACAGGGATGAACACTGAAGCTTTCTTT. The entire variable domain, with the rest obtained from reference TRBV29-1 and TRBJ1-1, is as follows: SAVISQKPSRDICQRGTSLTIQCQVDSQVTMMFWYRQQPGQSLTLIATANQGSEATYESGFVIDKFPISRPNLTFSTLTVSNMSPEDSSIYLCSVEKGFTGMNTEAFFGQGTRLTVV.

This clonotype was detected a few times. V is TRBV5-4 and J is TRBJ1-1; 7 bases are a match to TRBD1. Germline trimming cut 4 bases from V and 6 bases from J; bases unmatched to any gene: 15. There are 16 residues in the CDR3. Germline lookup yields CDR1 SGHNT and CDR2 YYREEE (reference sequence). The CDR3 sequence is CASSDRAVMTNPEAFF. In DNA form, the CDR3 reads TGTGCCAGCAGCGACAGGGCAGTAATGACGAATCCTGAAGCTTTCTTT.

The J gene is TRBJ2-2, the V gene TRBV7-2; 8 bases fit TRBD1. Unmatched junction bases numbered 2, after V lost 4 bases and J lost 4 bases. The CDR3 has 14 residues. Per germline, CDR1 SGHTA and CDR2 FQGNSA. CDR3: CASSWGQATGELFF. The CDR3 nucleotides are TGTGCCAGCAGCTGGGGACAGGCCACCGGGGAGCTGTTTTTT.

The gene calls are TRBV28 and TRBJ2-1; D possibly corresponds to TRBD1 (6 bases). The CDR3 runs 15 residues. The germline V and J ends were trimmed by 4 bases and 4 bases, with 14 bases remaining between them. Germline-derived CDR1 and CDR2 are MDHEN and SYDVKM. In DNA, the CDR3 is TGTGCCAGCAGTTCCACTAGTCAGGGGTACAATGAGCAGTTCTTC. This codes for CASSSTSQGYNEQFF.

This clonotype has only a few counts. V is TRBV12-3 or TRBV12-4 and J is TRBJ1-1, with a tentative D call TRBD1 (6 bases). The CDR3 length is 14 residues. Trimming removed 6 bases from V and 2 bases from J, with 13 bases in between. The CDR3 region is CASRKGQFNTEAFF. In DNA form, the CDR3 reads TGTGCCAGCAGGAAAGGACAGTTTAACACTGAAGCTTTCTTT.

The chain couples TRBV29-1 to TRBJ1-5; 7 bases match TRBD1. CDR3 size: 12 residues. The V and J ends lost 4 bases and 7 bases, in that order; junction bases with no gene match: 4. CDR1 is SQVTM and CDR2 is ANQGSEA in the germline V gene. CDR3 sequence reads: CSVGEQGQPQHF. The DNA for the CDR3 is TGCAGCGTTGGAGAACAGGGGCAGCCCCAGCATTTT.

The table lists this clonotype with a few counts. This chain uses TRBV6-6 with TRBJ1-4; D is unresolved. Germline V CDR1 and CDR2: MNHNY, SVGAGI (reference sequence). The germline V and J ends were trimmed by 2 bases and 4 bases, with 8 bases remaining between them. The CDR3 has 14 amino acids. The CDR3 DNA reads TGTGCCAGCAGTTACGACTTGTATAATGAAAAACTGTTTTTT. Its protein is CASSYDLYNEKLFF.

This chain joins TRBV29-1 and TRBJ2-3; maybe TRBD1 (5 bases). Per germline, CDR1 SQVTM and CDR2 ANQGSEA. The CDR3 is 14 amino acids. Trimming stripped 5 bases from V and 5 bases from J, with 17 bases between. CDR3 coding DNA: TGCAGCGTTCTACGACAGCCCCGATTAGATACGCAGTATTTT. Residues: CSVLRQPRLDTQYF.